The clone carrying this TCR beta chain was recorded at least ten times. Its matching antigen is unknown. This beta chain is a stray read from a library made for alpha chains; its abundance is not meaningful. Germline V lookup: CDR1 SGHRS, CDR2 YFSETQ. The V and J ends lost 5 bases and 0 bases respectively, with 12 bases between them. This CDR3 has 14 amino acids. The sample comes from a study of HIV-infected patients and healthy controls. At the level of the study: Early therapy brought no consistent CD8 count shift, though the CD4:CD8 ratio rose a little. Total CDR3 counts per chain did not differ significantly between patients and controls. Study results and caveats: Compared with untreated HIV+ repertoires, healthy controls showed roughly threefold more distinct CDR3s and higher Shannon diversity. HIV-infected patients shared fewer CDR3 sequences between individuals than healthy controls.

Around 450 ng RNA was reverse transcribed with alpha and beta constant-region primers. Alpha and beta chain libraries were made separately by chain-specific third strand synthesis with multiplexing indices. Each CDR3 protein is one row after TCRdb ran MiXCR on the 5' RACE reads. The sample holds about 8,000 distinct CDR3 sequences, more than 6.5% seen once. Follow-up blood was drawn about 14 weeks, roughly three months, after antiretroviral therapy began. Whole blood was used without fractionation, so all unsorted peripheral T cells were included. The chain has TRBV5-1 and TRBJ2-7, with D maybe TRBD2 (6 bases). This specimen was blood, taken during antiretroviral therapy. This clonotype was sampled from an adult with HIV infection. CDR3 region: CASRSLAASYEQYF. The CDR3 nucleotides are TGCGCCAGCAGATCCTTAGCGGCCTCCTACGAGCAGTACTTC.